This T cell receptor (beta chain) was observed in a study of T cell responses to AZD1222 COVID-19 vaccine. As concerns this clone: What it binds is unknown.

Germline CDR1 is GTSNPN and CDR2 is SVGIG (reference sequence). The germline V and J ends were trimmed by 2 bases and 5 bases, with 18 bases remaining between them. This CDR3 has 15 residues. Using immunoSEQ multiplex PCR, the repertoire was profiled, and TCRdb retains in-frame clones only, with some absent. The sample has around 150,000 clones; around 90% are singletons. Findings of the study overall: Elevations in Spike-specific TCR breadth and depth followed administration of two AZD1222 doses. Unmutated variant regions reportedly attract nearly half of all spike-specific TCRs. Researchers report vaccine-associated CD4 TCRs spanning spike, with dominance at 160-218 and 743-854. Mostly white British, mostly female donors; authors suggested clonal diversity may be underestimated.

This TCR was sampled from an adult who received the AZD1222 COVID-19 vaccine. The material was peripheral blood, obtained 28 days after the second AZD1222 dose. This sequence joins TRBV30 and TRBJ1-1; D might be TRBD1 (6 bases). This CDR3 reads CAWSPGGAGGTEAFF. CDR3 bases: TGTGCCTGGAGTCCCGGGGGGGCCGGAGGGACTGAAGCTTTCTTT.